A single sample is the source of the 25 T cell receptor beta chains below, sequenced in a study of STAT5B mutations in CD4+ large granular lymphocyte leukemia. Assay used: immunoSEQ multiplex PCR; TCRdb lists only in-frame clones, some missing. This table has roughly 29,000 clones, about 69% appearing once. The sample taken for sequencing was CD4+ T cells from blood buffy coats. The receptors here all came from a human donor in good health.

This rearrangement joins TRBV7-2 to TRBJ2-2; D not certain. CDR1 SGHTA and CDR2 FQGNSA come from the germline V gene. The V and J ends lost 4 bases and 3 bases respectively, with 3 bases between them. The CDR3 has 12 amino acids. In nucleotides, the CDR3 is TGTGCCAGCAGCTGGGACACCGGGGAGCTGTTTTTT. It encodes CASSWDTGELFF.

The chain recombines TRBV9 with TRBJ1-1; D might be TRBD1 (5 bases). The CDR3 loop spans 14 amino acids. With 2 bases removed from V and 5 bases from J, the gap between germline ends came to 13 bases. Germline CDR1 is SGDLS and CDR2 is YYNGEE. The CDR3 DNA reads as TGTGCCAGCAGCGTCAAAGAGGGGCAGACTGAAGCTTTCTTT. Protein: CASSVKEGQTEAFF.

Note on this clone: Sequence at one end of the junction differs from germline and may be a read error. The chain recombines TRBV7-7 with TRBJ2-5; D may be TRBD2 (6 bases). CDR3 length: 15 residues. CDR1 is SSHAT and CDR2 is FNYEAQ in the germline V gene (reference sequence). DNA of the CDR3: TGTGCTAGCAGCTTAGGGTCGTCGGGAGCAGAGACCCAGTACTTC. As protein: CASSLGSSGAETQYF.

The chain carries TRBV28 and TRBJ2-5, with 9 bases matching TRBD1. Germline V gene data show CDR1 as MDHEN and CDR2 as SYDVKM. The CDR3 loop spans 14 amino acids. Trimming took 5 bases from V and 4 from J; bases not matched to a gene: 5. The CDR3 sequence is CASSETGGVETQYF. As DNA, the CDR3 is TGTGCCAGCAGTGAAACAGGGGGCGTAGAGACCCAGTACTTC.

This chain links TRBV10-3 with TRBJ2-1; TRBD2 might be the D (5 bases). Germline CDR1 ENHRY, CDR2 SYGVKD. Trimming removed 6 bases from V and 2 bases from J, with 14 bases in between. This CDR3 is 15 amino acids long. This CDR3 reads CAISVSPGAYNEQFF. In DNA, the CDR3 is TGTGCCATCAGCGTAAGTCCCGGGGCCTACAATGAGCAGTTCTTC.

The sample holds a few counts of this clone. This rearrangement joins TRBV5-1 to TRBJ1-4; 9 nucleotides line up with TRBD1. Germline assignment: CDR1 SGHRS and CDR2 YFSETQ. The CDR3 is 14 amino acids. V shed 4 bases, J shed 8 bases, and the junction held 6 bases outside the gene matches. This chain's CDR3 is CASSPQGAMEKLFF. CDR3 DNA: TGCGCCAGCAGCCCACAGGGGGCCATGGAAAAACTGTTTTTT.

This clone was seen a handful of times. V usage is TRBV7-2 and J usage is TRBJ2-7; 7 bases match TRBD2. Per germline, CDR1 SGHTA and CDR2 FQGNSA. After removal of 3 bases from V and 3 bases from J, the junction contained 2 bases not matched to a gene. CDR3 length equals 13 residues. CDR3 nucleotide sequence: TGTGCCAGCAGCTTGAGGGACTACTACGAGCAGTACTTC. Translated, it gives CASSLRDYYEQYF.

This clone showed up just a few times. This chain uses TRBV19 with TRBJ1-5, with D possibly matching TRBD1 (5 bases). This CDR3 contains 14 residues. CDR1 is LNHDA and CDR2 is SQIVND in the germline V gene (reference sequence). V lost 4 bases, J lost 8 bases, and 15 bases lay in between. The CDR3 protein is CASSRGTVGEPQHF. The CDR3 DNA follows: TGTGCCAGTAGTAGAGGGACGGTTGGTGAGCCCCAGCATTTT.

The chain uses TRBV7-6 and TRBJ1-1, with 9 nucleotides matching TRBD1. Trimming took 5 bases from V and 6 from J; bases not matched to a gene: 4. This CDR3 has 13 residues. Germline V gene data show CDR1 as SGHVS and CDR2 as FNYEAQ. The CDR3 DNA is TGTGCCAGCAGCCTCCGACAGGGGGCTGAAGCTTTCTTT. Translation: CASSLRQGAEAFF. Supplemented by reference TRBV7-6 and TRBJ1-1, the full variable domain reads GAGVSQSPRYKVTKRGQDVALRCDPISGHVSLYWYRQALGQGPEFLTYFNYEAQQDKSGLPNDRFSAERPEGSISTLTIQRTEQRDSAMYRCASSLRQGAEAFFGQGTRLTVV.

The rearrangement joins TRBV2 to TRBJ2-1; 9 positions agree with TRBD2. In germline, CDR1 is SNHLY, CDR2 FYNNEI. The CDR3 is 16 amino acids. Trimming at V came to 6 bases and at J to 10 bases, leaving 16 bases not matched to a gene. The CDR3 region has the DNA TGTGCCAGCAGGTTTCATGGGACGAGACTAGCGGACGAGCAGTTCTTC. It encodes CASRFHGTRLADEQFF. Complete variable domain (other parts from reference TRBV2 and TRBJ2-1): EPEVTQTPSHQVTQMGQEVILRCVPISNHLYFYWYRQILGQKVEFLVSFYNNEISEKSEIFDDQFSVERPDGSNFTLKIRSTKLEDSAMYFCASRFHGTRLADEQFFGPGTRLTVL.

The V gene is TRBV19, the J gene TRBJ1-4, with D perhaps matching TRBD1 (5 bases). Germline V gene sequence: CDR1 LNHDA, CDR2 SQIVND (reference sequence). There are 15 residues in the CDR3. The ends were cut back, 4 bases at V and 6 bases at J, with 15 bases in the middle. The CDR3 DNA is TGTGCCAGTAGTACCGTTGGGGGTACTGATGAAAAACTGTTTTTT. Translated: CASSTVGGTDEKLFF. The whole variable domain, filled in from reference TRBV19 and TRBJ1-4, reads DGGITQSPKYLFRKEGQNVTLSCEQNLNHDAMYWYRQDPGQGLRLIYYSQIVNDFQKGDIAEGYSVSREKKESFPLTVTSAQKNPTAFYLCASSTVGGTDEKLFFGSGTQLSVL.

This chain joins TRBV5-1 and TRBJ2-7; TRBD1 matches 9 bases. With 3 bases clipped from V and 2 bases from J, the junction kept 3 bases outside the gene matches. The CDR3 totals 14 residues. CDR1 is SGHRS and CDR2 is YFSETQ in the germline V gene. The CDR3 here is CASSSGQGTYEQYF. The CDR3 DNA reads as TGCGCCAGCAGCTCCGGACAGGGGACCTACGAGCAGTACTTC.

The chain combines TRBV27 with TRBJ2-6; a possible D gene is TRBD2 (6 bases). The germline gives CDR1 MNHEY, CDR2 SMNVEV (reference sequence). The CDR3 is made up of 15 amino acids. V shed 6 bases and J shed 7 bases, with 16 bases lying between them. The CDR3 protein is CASSLLVGGANVLTF. In DNA form, the CDR3 reads TGTGCCAGCAGCCTCCTCGTGGGGGGTGCCAACGTCCTGACTTTC.

This CDR3 reads CATNHDVAGTPGNTIYF. The CDR3 coding sequence is TGTGCCACCAACCACGACGTAGCCGGGACACCTGGAAACACCATATATTTT. The rearrangement links TRBV15 to TRBJ1-3; the D gene is possibly TRBD1 (6 bases). The CDR3 is 17 residues long. CDR1 is LNHNV and CDR2 is YYDKDF in the germline V gene (reference sequence). V was cut by 7 bases and J by 2 bases, with 21 bases left in between.

This clone has only a few counts. The chain recombines TRBV2 with TRBJ2-2; D is ambiguous. This CDR3 is built from 14 residues. From germline, CDR1 is SNHLY and CDR2 FYNNEI. The germline V and J ends were trimmed by 6 bases and 5 bases, with 13 bases remaining between them. CDR3 coding DNA: TGTGCCAGCAGCGATCTTAGTGGTACCGGGGAGCTGTTTTTT. This encodes CASSDLSGTGELFF.

This chain links TRBV5-1 with TRBJ2-1, with D perhaps matching TRBD1 (6 bases). Germline CDR1 reads SGHRS; CDR2 reads YFSETQ. The V end was cut by 2 bases, the J end by 8 bases, with 11 bases between. The CDR3 consists of 13 residues. CDR3 in DNA: TGCGCCAGCAGCTTAAACAGGGTCTATGAGCAGTTCTTC. Its protein product is CASSLNRVYEQFF.

This chain uses TRBV5-1 with TRBJ2-3; D gene unclear. V shed 2 bases and J shed 1 base, with 11 bases lying between them. From germline, CDR1 is SGHRS and CDR2 YFSETQ. The CDR3 covers 15 residues. The CDR3 DNA reads as TGCGCCAGCAGCTTTACACAGACCGGCACAGATACGCAGTATTTT. Translation gives CASSFTQTGTDTQYF.

The chain recombines TRBV7-3 with TRBJ2-3; D is ambiguous. Germline V gene sequence: CDR1 SGHTA, CDR2 FQGTGA. The CDR3 consists of 15 residues. Trimming cost V 1 base and J 0 bases, with 8 bases left between them. The CDR3 nucleotides are TGTGCCAGCAGCTTAATGGCCAGCAGCACAGATACGCAGTATTTT. Residues: CASSLMASSTDTQYF.

There are a few counts of this clone. This chain uses TRBV7-2 with TRBJ2-7, with a weak D call TRBD2 (6 bases). The CDR3 contains 14 residues. The germline gives CDR1 SGHTA, CDR2 FQGNSA. Trimming removed 8 bases from V and 2 bases from J, with 16 bases in between. For the CDR3, the DNA is TGTGCCAGCGTTAGCGGTTCCGGTGCCTACGAGCAGTACTTC. It specifies CASVSGSGAYEQYF.

The chain links TRBV5-6 to TRBJ2-6; 8 nucleotides match TRBD1. The germline gives CDR1 SGHDT, CDR2 YYEEEE. V gave up 4 bases and J gave up 2 bases; unmatched junction bases: 8. CDR3 length equals 17 residues. CDR3 in amino acids: CASSLTGVRAGANVLTF. DNA of the CDR3: TGTGCCAGCAGCCTGACAGGGGTCAGGGCTGGGGCCAACGTCCTGACTTTC.

The chain joins TRBV5-5 to TRBJ1-1, with TRBD1 matching over 9 bases. J gave up 0 bases and V 2 bases, and 8 bases lay outside the gene matches. Germline V gene lookup returns CDR1 SGHKS and CDR2 YYEKEE (reference sequence). The CDR3 loop spans 17 amino acids. CDR3 protein: CASSFLQGAGLNTEAFF. In DNA, the CDR3 is TGTGCCAGCAGCTTCTTACAGGGGGCAGGGTTGAACACTGAAGCTTTCTTT.

In this sample, this clone turned up once. The rearrangement links TRBV30 to TRBJ1-2; D is possibly TRBD1 (5 bases). The CDR3 has 13 residues. The germline gives CDR1 GTSNPN, CDR2 SVGIG (reference sequence). V was pared by 4 bases and J by 7 bases, with 16 bases between. Here the CDR3 reads CAWTGSRAVGYTF. CDR3 nucleotides: TGTGCCTGGACAGGGTCGCGGGCAGTTGGCTACACCTTC.

This clone was detected a few times. V and J are TRBV5-6 and TRBJ1-1; perhaps TRBD1 as D (6 bases). V lost 2 bases and J lost 1, with 6 bases in between. The CDR3 sequence is 13 residues long. Germline V CDR1 and CDR2: SGHDT, YYEEEE. This chain's CDR3 is CASSLQGNTEAFF. DNA of the CDR3: TGTGCCAGCAGCTTACAGGGGAACACTGAAGCTTTCTTT. Complete variable domain (other parts from reference TRBV5-6 and TRBJ1-1): DAGVTQSPTHLIKTRGQQVTLRCSPKSGHDTVSWYQQALGQGPQFIFQYYEEEERQRGNFPDRFSGHQFPNYSSELNVNALLLGDSALYLCASSLQGNTEAFFGQGTRLTVV.

In its sample, this clone was seen a few times. This chain uses TRBV6-1 with TRBJ1-5, with D possibly TRBD1 on 5 matching bases. Trimming left V 4 bases short and J 4 bases short, with 14 bases between. Germline values: CDR1 MNHNS, CDR2 SASEGT. The CDR3 totals 15 residues. The CDR3 reads CASSGGLDPNQPQHF. The CDR3 bases are TGTGCCAGCAGTGGGGGCCTTGACCCTAATCAGCCCCAGCATTTT.

V gene TRBV7-2 combines with J gene TRBJ2-1; 12 bases align to TRBD2. CDR3 size: 16 residues. The germline V gene encodes CDR1 SGHTA and CDR2 FQGNSA. V shed 1 base, J shed 7 bases, and the junction held 5 bases outside the gene matches. The chain's CDR3 is CASSLVLAGGRNEQFF. Here the CDR3 DNA reads TGTGCCAGCAGCTTAGTGCTAGCGGGAGGGCGTAATGAGCAGTTCTTC.